The entry below gives a single TCR beta chain sequence along with its context. What it binds is unknown. Germline CDR1 and CDR2: SGHTA and FQGNSA. The CDR3 has 13 residues. V was cut by 10 bases and J by 1 base, with 12 bases left in between. This sample was included in a study of T cell repertoires in cytomegalovirus infection. Study-wide context: CMV infection together with matching HLA type was indicated by public TCR beta signatures. Regarding the study as a whole: The ex vivo response was dominated by HLA-C-restricted CMV-specific TCR beta clonotypes.

TCRdb reanalysed the reads using MiXCR and keeps one entry per CDR3 protein. The sample lists some 350,000 distinct CDR3 sequences; 15% to 20% were seen once. The rearrangement links TRBV7-2 to TRBJ2-3; D ambiguous. The receptor's source is a human donor in good health (CMV status not recorded). Some clones in this sample may be carry-over from other donors' samples. The sequenced material came from PBMCs. The CDR3 DNA reads as TGTGCCACCAACTGGCCGGGCACAGATACGCAGTATTTT. Its protein is CATNWPGTDTQYF.